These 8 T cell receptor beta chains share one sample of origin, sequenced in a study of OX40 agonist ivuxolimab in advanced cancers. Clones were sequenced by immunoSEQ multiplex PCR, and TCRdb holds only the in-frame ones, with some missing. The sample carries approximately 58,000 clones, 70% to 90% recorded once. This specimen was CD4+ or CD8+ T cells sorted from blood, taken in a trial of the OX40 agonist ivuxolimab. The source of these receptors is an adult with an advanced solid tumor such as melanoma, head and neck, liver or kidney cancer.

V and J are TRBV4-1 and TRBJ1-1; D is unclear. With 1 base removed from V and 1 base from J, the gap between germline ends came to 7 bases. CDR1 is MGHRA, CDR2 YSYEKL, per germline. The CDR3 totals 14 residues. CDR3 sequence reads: CASSQGTRNTEAFF. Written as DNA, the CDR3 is TGCGCCAGCAGCCAAGGGACGAGGAACACTGAAGCTTTCTTT.

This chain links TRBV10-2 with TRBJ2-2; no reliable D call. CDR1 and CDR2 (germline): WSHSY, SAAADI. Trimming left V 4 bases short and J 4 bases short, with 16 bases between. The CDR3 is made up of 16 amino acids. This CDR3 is CASSADLLTFTGELFF. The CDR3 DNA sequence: TGCGCCAGCAGTGCTGACTTGCTTACCTTCACCGGGGAGCTGTTTTTT.

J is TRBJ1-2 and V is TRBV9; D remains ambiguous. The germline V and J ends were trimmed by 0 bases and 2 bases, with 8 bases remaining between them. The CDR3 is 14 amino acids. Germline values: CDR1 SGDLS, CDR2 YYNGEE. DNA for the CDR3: TGTGCCAGCAGCGTAGACACCTCAAACTATGGCTACACCTTC. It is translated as CASSVDTSNYGYTF.

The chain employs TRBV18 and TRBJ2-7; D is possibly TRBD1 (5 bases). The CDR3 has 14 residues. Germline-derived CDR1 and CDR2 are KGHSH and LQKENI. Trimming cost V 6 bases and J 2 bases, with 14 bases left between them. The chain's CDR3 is CASSATQQAYEQYF. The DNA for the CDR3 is TGTGCCAGCTCCGCGACACAACAGGCCTACGAGCAGTACTTC. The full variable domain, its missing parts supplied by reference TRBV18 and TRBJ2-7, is NAGVMQNPRHLVRRRGQEARLRCSPMKGHSHVYWYRQLPEEGLKFMVYLQKENIIDESGMPKERFSAEFPKEGPSILRIQQVVRGDSAAYFCASSATQQAYEQYFGPGTRLTVT.

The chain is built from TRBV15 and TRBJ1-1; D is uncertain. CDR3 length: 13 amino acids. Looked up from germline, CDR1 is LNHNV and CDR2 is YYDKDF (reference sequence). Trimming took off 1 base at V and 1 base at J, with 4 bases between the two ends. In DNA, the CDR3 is TGTGCCACCAGCAGAGCGAGGAACACTGAAGCTTTCTTT. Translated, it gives CATSRARNTEAFF.

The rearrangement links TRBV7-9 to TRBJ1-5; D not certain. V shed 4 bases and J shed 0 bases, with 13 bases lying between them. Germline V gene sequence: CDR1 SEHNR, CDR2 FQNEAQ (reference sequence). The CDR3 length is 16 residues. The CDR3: CASSSARHDSNQPQHF. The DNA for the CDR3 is TGTGCCAGCAGCTCTGCTCGGCATGATAGCAATCAGCCCCAGCATTTT.

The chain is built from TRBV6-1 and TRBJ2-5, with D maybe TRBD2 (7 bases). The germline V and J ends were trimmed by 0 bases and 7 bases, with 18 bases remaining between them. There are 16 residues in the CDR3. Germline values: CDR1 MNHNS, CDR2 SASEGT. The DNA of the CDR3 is TGTGCCAGCAGTGAAGCGCCGGGGGGCCCTACGGGGACCCAGTACTTC. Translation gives CASSEAPGGPTGTQYF.

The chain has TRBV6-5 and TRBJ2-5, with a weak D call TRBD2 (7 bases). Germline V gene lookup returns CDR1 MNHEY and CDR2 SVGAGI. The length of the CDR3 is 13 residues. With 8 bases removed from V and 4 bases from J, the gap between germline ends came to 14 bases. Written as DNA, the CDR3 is TGTGCCAGCGGGAGGGGGGGCCCAGAGACCCAGTACTTC. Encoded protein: CASGRGGPETQYF.